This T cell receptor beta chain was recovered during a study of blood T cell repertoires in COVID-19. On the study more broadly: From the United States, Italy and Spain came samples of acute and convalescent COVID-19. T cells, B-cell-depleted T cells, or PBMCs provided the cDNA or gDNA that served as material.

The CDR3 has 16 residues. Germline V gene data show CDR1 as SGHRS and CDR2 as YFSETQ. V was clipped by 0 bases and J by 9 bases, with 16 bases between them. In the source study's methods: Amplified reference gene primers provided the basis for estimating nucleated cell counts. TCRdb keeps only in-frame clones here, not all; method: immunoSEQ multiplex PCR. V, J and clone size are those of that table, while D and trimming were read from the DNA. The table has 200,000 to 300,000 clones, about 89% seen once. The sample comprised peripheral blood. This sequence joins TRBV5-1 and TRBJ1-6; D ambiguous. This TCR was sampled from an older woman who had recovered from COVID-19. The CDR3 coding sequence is TGCGCCAGCAGCTTGGTTTCCGGGGTGAGTGGTTCACCCCTCCACTTT. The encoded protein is CASSLVSGVSGSPLHF.